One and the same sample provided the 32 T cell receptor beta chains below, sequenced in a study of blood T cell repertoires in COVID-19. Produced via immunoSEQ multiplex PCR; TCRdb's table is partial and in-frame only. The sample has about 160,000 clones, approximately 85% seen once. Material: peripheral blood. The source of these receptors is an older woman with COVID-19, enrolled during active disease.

The CDR3 spells CASSSGYGAKNIQYF. In nucleotides, the CDR3 is TGTGCCAGCAGTTCAGGGTATGGGGCCAAAAACATTCAGTACTTC. The chain combines TRBV6-5 with TRBJ2-4, with a tentative D call TRBD1 (5 bases). V lost 4 bases to trimming and J lost 1 base, with 11 bases between them. This CDR3 comprises 15 residues. The germline gives CDR1 MNHEY, CDR2 SVGAGI.

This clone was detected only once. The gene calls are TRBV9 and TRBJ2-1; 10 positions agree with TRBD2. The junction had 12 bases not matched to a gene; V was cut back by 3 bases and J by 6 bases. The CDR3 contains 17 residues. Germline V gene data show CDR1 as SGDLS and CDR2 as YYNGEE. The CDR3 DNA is TGTGCCAGCAGCGCCTATCGAGCGGGGGGGCGAGGCAATGAGCAGTTCTTC. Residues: CASSAYRAGGRGNEQFF.

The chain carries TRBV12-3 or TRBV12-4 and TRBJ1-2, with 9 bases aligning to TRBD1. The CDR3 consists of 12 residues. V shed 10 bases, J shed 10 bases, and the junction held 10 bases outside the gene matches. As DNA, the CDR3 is TGTGCCACCGGGGACAGGGTCTACCACTACACCTTC. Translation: CATGDRVYHYTF.

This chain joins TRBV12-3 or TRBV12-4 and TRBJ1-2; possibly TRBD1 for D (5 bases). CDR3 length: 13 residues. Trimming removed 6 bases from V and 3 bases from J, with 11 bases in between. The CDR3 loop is CASSPDSYYGYTF. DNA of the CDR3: TGTGCCAGCAGCCCCGACAGCTACTATGGCTACACCTTC.

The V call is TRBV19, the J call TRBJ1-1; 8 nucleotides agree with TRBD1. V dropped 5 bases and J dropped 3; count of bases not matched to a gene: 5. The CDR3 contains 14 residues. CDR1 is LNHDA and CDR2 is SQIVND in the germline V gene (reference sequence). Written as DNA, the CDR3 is TGTGCCAGTAGTTCCTACAGGGGGGACACTGAAGCTTTCTTT. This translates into CASSSYRGDTEAFF. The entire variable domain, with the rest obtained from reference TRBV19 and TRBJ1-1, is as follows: DGGITQSPKYLFRKEGQNVTLSCEQNLNHDAMYWYRQDPGQGLRLIYYSQIVNDFQKGDIAEGYSVSREKKESFPLTVTSAQKNPTAFYLCASSSYRGDTEAFFGQGTRLTVV.

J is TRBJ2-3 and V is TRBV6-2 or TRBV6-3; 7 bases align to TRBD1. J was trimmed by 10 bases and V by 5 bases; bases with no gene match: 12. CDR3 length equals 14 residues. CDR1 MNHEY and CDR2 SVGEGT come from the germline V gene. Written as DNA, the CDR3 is TGTGCCAGCAGTCCCCCTTTGACAGGGCAAGCGCAGTATTTT. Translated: CASSPPLTGQAQYF.

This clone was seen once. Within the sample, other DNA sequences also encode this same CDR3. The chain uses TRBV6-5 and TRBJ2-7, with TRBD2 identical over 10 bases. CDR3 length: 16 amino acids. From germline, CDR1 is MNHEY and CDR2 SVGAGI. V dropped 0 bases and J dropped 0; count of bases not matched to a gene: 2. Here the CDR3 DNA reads TGTGCCAGCAGTTACTCCTCTAGCGGGAGCTCCTACGAGCAGTACTTC. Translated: CASSYSSSGSSYEQYF.

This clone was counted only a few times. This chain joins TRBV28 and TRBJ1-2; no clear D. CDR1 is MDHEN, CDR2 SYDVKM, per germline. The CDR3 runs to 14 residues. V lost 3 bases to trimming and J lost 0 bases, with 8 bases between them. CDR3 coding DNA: TGTGCCAGCAGTTTCCCAGGTGCTAACTATGGCTACACCTTC. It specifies CASSFPGANYGYTF.

For the CDR3, the DNA is TGCGCCAGCAGCCAAAACTCACGCACAGATACGCAGTATTTT. This encodes CASSQNSRTDTQYF. This chain uses TRBV4-1 with TRBJ2-3; D ambiguous. V gave up 2 bases and J gave up 1 base, with 7 bases separating them. Germline V lookup: CDR1 MGHRA, CDR2 YSYEKL. The CDR3 is 14 residues long.

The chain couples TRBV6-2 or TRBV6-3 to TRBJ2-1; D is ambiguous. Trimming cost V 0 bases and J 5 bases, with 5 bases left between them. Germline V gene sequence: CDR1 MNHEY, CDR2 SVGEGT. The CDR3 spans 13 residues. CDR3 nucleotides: TGTGCCAGCAGTTACTCCTTTAACAATGAGCAGTTCTTC. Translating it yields CASSYSFNNEQFF.

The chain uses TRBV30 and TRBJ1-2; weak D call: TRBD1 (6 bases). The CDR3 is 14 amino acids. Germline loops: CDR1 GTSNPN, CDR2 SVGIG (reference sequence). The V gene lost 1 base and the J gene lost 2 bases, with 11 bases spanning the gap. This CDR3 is CAWSAPDRNYGYTF. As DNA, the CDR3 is TGTGCCTGGAGTGCCCCGGACAGAAACTATGGCTACACCTTC.

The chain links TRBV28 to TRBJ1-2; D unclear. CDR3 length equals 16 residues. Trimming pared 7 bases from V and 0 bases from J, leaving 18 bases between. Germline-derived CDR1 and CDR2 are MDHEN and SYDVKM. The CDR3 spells CASTPRFLLSNYGYTF. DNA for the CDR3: TGTGCCAGCACCCCGAGGTTCCTTTTATCTAACTATGGCTACACCTTC.

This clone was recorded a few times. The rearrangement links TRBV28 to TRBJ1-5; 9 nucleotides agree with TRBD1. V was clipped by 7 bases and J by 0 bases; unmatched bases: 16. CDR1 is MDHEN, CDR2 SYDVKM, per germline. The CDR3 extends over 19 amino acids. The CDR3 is CASTSQPGQGFYSNQPQHF. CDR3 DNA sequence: TGTGCCAGCACTTCACAGCCGGGACAGGGCTTTTATAGCAATCAGCCCCAGCATTTT.

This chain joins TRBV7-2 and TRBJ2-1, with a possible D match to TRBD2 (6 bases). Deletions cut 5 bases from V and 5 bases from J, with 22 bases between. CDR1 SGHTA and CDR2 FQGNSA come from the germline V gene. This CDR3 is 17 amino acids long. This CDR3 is CASSPQIGRNSNNEQFF. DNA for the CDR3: TGTGCCAGCAGCCCCCAGATAGGGAGGAACTCTAACAATGAGCAGTTCTTC.

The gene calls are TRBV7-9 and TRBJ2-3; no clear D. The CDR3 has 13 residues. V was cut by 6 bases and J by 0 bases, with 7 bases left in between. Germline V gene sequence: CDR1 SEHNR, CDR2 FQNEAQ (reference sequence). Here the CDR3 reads CASREASTDTQYF. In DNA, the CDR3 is TGTGCCAGCAGAGAGGCTAGCACAGATACGCAGTATTTT.

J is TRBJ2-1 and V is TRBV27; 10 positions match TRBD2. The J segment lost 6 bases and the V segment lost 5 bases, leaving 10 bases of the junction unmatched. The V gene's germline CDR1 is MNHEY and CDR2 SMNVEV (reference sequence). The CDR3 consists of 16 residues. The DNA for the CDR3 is TGTGCCAGCAGTGCTATGCGACTAGCGGGCTCCAATGAGCAGTTCTTC. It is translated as CASSAMRLAGSNEQFF.

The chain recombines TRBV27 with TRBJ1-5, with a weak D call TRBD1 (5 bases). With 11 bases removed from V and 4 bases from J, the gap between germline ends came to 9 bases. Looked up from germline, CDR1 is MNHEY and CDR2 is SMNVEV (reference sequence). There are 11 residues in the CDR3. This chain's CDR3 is CASGSNQPQHF. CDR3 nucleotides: TGTGCCTCAGGGTCGAATCAGCCCCAGCATTTT.

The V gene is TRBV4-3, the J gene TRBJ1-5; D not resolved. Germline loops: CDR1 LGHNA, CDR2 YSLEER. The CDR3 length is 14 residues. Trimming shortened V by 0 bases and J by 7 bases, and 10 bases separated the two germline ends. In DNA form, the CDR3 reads TGCGCCAGCAGCCAAGAAGTTCGGGTCCAGCCCCAGCATTTT. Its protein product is CASSQEVRVQPQHF.

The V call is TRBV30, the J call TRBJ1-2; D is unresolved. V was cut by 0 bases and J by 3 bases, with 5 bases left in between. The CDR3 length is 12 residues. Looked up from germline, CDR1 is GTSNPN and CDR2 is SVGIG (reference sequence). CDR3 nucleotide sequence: TGTGCCTGGAGTGTACTGGACTATGGCTACACCTTC. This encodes CAWSVLDYGYTF.

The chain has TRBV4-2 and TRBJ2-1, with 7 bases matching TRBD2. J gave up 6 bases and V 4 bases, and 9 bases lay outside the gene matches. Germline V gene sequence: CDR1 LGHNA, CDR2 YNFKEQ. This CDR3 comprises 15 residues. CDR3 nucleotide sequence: TGTGCCAGCAGCCCCCGCGGGGGTGGGACCAATGAGCAGTTCTTC. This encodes CASSPRGGGTNEQFF.

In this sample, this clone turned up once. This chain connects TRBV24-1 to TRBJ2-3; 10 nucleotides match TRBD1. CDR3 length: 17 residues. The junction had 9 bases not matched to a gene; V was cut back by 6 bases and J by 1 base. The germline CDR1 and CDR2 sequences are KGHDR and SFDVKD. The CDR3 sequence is CATSPRTGTGGTDTQYF. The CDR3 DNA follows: TGTGCCACCAGTCCCCGCACCGGGACAGGGGGCACAGATACGCAGTATTTT.

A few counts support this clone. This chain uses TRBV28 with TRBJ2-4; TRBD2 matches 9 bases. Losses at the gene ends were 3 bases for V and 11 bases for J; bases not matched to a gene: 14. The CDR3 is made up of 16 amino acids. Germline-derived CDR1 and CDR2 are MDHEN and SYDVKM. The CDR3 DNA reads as TGTGCCAGCAGTTTCCCACACGGCGGGAGGGCCAACGTTCAGTACTTC. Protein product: CASSFPHGGRANVQYF.

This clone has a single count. CDR3 protein: CASSLQRTTGNTIYF. The CDR3 bases are TGTGCCAGCAGCTTACAACGGACAACTGGAAACACCATATATTTT. The chain joins TRBV7-2 to TRBJ1-3, with D possibly matching TRBD1 (5 bases). CDR1 is SGHTA and CDR2 is FQGNSA in the germline V gene. The V gene lost 2 bases and the J gene lost 2 bases, with 10 bases spanning the gap. This CDR3 is 15 amino acids long.

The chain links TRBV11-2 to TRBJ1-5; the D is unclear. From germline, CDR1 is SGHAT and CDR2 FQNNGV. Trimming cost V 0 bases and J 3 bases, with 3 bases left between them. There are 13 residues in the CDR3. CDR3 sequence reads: CASSLDHNQPQHF. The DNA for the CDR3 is TGTGCCAGCAGCTTAGACCACAATCAGCCCCAGCATTTT.

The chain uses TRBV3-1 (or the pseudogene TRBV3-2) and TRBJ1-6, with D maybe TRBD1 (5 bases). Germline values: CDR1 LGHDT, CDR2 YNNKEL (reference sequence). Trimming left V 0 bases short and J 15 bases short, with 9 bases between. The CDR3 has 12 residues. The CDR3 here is CASSQDLGGLHF. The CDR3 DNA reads TGTGCCAGCAGCCAAGATTTGGGGGGCCTCCACTTT.

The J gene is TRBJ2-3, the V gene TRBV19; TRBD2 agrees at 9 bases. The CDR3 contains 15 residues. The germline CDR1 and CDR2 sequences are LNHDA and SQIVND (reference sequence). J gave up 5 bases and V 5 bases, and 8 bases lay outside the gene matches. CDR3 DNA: TGTGCCAGTAGTGGTCTAGCGGGAAGGGGAGATACGCAGTATTTT. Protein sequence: CASSGLAGRGDTQYF.

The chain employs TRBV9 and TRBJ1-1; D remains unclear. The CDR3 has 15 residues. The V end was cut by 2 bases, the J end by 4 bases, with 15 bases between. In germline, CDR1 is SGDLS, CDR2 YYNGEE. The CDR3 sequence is CASSVRGGPPTEAFF. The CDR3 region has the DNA TGTGCCAGCAGCGTTCGGGGAGGCCCCCCCACTGAAGCTTTCTTT. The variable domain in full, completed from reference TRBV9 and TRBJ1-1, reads DSGVTQTPKHLITATGQRVTLRCSPRSGDLSVYWYQQSLDQGLQFLIQYYNGEERAKGNILERFSAQQFPDLHSELNLSSLELGDSALYFCASSVRGGPPTEAFFGQGTRLTVV.

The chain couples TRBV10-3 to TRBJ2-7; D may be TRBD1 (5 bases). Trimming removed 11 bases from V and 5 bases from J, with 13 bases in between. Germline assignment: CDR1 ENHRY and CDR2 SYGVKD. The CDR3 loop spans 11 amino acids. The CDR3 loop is CAGGKGDEQYF. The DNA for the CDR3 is TGTGCCGGTGGGAAAGGGGACGAGCAGTACTTC.

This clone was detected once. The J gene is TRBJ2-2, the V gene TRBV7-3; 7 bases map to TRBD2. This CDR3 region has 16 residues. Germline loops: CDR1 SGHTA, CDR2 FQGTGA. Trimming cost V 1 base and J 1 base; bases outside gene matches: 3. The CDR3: CASSLNGGRNTGELFF. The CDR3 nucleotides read TGTGCCAGCAGCTTAAATGGCGGGAGGAACACCGGGGAGCTGTTTTTT.

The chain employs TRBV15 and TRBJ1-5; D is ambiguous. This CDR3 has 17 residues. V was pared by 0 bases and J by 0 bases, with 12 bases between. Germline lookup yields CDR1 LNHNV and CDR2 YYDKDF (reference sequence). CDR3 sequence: CATSRDSWLDSNQPQHF. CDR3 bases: TGTGCCACCAGCAGAGATTCTTGGTTAGATAGCAATCAGCCCCAGCATTTT.

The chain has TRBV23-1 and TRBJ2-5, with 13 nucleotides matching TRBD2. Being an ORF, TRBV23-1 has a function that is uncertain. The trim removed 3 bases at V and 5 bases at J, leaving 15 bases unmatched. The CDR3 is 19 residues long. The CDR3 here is CASSHGDLTSGRAYETQYF. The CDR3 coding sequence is TGCGCCAGCAGTCACGGAGACCTCACTAGCGGGAGGGCATATGAGACCCAGTACTTC.

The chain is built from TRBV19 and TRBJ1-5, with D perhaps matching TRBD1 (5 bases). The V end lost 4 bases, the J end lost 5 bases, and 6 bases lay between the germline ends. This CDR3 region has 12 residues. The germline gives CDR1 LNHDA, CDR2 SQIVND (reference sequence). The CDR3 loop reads CASSTRDQPQHF. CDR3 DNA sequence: TGTGCCAGTAGTACCAGGGATCAGCCCCAGCATTTT.